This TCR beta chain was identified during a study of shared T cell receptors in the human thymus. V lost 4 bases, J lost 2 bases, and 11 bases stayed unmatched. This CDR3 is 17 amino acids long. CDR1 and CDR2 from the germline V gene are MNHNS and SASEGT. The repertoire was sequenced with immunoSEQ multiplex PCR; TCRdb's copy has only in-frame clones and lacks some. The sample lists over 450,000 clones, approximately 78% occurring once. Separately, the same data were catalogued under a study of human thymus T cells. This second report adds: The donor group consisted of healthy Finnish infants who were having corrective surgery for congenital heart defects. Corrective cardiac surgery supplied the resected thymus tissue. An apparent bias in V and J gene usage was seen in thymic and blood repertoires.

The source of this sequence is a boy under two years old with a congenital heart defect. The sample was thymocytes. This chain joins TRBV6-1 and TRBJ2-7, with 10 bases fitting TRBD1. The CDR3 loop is CASSGRQGAPRTYEQYF. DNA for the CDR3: TGTGCCAGCAGTGGCAGACAGGGGGCGCCGAGAACCTACGAGCAGTACTTC.